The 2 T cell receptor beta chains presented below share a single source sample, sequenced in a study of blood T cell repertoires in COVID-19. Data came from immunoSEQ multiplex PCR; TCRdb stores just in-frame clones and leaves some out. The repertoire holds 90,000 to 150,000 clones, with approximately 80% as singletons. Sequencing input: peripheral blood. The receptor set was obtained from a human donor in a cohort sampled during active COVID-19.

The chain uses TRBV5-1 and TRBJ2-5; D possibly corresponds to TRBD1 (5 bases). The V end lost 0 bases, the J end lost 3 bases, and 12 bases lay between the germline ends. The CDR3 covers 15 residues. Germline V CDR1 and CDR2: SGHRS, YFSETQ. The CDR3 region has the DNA TGCGCCAGCAGCTTGGCCCAGGGAACTAAAGAGACCCAGTACTTC. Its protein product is CASSLAQGTKETQYF.

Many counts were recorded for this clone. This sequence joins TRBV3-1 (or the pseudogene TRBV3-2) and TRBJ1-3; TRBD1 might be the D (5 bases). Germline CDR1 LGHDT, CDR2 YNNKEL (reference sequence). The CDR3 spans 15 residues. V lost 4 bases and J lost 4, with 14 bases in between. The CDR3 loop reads CASSPLGGDGNTIYF. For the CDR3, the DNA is TGTGCCAGCAGCCCTCTCGGAGGGGACGGAAACACCATATATTTT.